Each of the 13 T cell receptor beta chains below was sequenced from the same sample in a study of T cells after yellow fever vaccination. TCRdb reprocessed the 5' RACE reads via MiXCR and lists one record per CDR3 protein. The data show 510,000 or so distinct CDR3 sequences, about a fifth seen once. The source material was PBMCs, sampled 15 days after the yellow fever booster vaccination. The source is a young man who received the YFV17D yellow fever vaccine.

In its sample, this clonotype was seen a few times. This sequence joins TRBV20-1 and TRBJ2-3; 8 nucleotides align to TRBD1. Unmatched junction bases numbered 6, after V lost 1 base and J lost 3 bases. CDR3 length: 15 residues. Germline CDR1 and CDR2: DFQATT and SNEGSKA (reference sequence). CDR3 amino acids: CSARGSGGGTDTQYF. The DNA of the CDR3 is TGCAGTGCTAGAGGATCAGGGGGCGGAACAGATACGCAGTATTTT.

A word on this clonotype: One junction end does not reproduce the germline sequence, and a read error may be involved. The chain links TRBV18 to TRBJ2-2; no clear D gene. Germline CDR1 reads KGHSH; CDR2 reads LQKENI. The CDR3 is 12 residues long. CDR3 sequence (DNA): TGTGCCAGCTCGGTCGGAACCGCGGAGCTGTTTTTT. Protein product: CASSVGTAELFF.

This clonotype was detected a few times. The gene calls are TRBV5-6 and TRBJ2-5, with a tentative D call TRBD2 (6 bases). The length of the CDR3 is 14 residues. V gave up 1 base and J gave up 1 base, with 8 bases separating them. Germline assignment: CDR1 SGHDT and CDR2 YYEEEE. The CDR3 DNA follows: TGTGCCAGCAGCTTGATAGCGGCCCAAGAGACCCAGTACTTC. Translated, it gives CASSLIAAQETQYF.

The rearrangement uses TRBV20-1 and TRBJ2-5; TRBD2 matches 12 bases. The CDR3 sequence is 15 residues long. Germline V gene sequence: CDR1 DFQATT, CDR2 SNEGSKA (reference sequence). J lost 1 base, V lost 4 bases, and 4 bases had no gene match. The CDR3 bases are TGCAGTGCTATCCCACTAGCGGGGGGCCAAGAGACCCAGTACTTC. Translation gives CSAIPLAGGQETQYF.

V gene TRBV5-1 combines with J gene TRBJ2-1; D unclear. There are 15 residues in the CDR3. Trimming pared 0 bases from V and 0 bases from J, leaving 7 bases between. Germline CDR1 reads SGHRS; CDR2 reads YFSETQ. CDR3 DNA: TGCGCCAGCAGCTTGGTCAGAAGCTCCTACAATGAGCAGTTCTTC. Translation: CASSLVRSSYNEQFF.

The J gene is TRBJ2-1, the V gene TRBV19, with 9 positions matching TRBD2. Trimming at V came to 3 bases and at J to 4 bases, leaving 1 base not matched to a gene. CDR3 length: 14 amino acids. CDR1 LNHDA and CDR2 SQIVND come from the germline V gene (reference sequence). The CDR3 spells CASSMAGGYNEQFF. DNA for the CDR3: TGTGCCAGTAGTATGGCGGGAGGGTACAATGAGCAGTTCTTC.

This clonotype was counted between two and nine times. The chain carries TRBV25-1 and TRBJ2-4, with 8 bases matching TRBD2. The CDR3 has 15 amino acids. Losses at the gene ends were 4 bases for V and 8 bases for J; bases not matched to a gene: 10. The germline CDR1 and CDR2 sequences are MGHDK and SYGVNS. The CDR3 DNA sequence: TGTGCCAGCAGTGGGGGAGTGGCGGGGGGCCACATTCAGTACTTC. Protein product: CASSGGVAGGHIQYF. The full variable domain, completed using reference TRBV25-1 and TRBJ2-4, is EADIYQTPRYLVIGTGKKITLECSQTMGHDKMYWYQQDPGMELHLIHYSYGVNSTEKGDLSSESTVSRIRTEHFPLTLESARPSHTSQYLCASSGGVAGGHIQYFGAGTRLSVL.

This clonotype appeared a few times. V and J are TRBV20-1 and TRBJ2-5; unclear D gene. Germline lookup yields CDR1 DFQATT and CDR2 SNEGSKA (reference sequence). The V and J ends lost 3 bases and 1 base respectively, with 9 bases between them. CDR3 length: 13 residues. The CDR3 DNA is TGCAGTGCTAGTGAGCAGCCCCAAGAGACCCAGTACTTC. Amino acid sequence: CSASEQPQETQYF.

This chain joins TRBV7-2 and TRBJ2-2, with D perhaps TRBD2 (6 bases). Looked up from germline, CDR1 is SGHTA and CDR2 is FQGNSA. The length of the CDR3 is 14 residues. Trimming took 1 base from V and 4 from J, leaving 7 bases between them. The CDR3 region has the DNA TGTGCCAGCAGCTTAGGGGGGGTCACCGGGGAGCTGTTTTTT. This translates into CASSLGGVTGELFF.

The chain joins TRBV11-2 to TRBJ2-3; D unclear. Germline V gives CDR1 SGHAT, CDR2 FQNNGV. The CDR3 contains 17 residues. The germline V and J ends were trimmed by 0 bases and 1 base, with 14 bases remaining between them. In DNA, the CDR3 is TGTGCCAGCAGCTTAGATGGGTCATTCGGCGGCACAGATACGCAGTATTTT. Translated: CASSLDGSFGGTDTQYF.

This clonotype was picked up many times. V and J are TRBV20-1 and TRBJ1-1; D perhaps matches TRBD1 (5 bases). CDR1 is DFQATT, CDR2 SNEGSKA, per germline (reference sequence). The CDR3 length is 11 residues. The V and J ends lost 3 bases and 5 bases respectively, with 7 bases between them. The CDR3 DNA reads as TGCAGTGCTAGTCGGGGGACTGAAGCTTTCTTT. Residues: CSASRGTEAFF.

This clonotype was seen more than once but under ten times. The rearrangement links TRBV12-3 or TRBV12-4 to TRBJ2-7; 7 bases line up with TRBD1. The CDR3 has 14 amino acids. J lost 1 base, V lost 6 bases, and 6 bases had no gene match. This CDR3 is CASRKGQHSYEQYF. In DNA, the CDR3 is TGTGCCAGCAGAAAGGGACAGCATTCCTACGAGCAGTACTTC.

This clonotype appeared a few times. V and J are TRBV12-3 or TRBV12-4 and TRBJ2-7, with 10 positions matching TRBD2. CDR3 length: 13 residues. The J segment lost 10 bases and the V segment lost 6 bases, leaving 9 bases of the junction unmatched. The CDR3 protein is CASRVLAGTLQYF. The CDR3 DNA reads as TGTGCCAGCAGAGTACTAGCGGGAACACTCCAGTACTTC.